This T cell receptor (beta chain) originates from a study of cytomegalovirus exposure and HLA in healthy donors. For the study at large: An early release of data contained approximately 80 million unique TCRs, which came from HLA-typed donors.

Comments on this clone: Antigen: not known.

Germline values: CDR1 SGHVS, CDR2 FNYEAQ. V was pared by 5 bases and J by 5 bases, with 13 bases of the junction left unmatched. There are 16 residues in the CDR3. Study-wide results and caveats: Within an earlier analysis, most TCR beta V segments proved productive either about 90% or about 30% of the time. Serostatus for CMV was the only available immune exposure information. Rare sequences made up most TCRs, while some public TCRs were found in many donors.

Researchers ran the PCR with 60 Vbeta and 13 Jbeta primers. Using immunoSEQ multiplex PCR, the repertoire was profiled, and TCRdb retains in-frame clones only, with some absent. Of over 150,000 clones listed, 80% to 90% are singletons. The chain links TRBV7-6 to TRBJ2-5, with 8 nucleotides matching TRBD1. The sequenced material came from PBMCs. The receptor comes from a girl between 10 and 17 years old in good health and CMV-seropositive. The CDR3 DNA is TGTGCCAGCAGCCAGAGGACAGGGAAGTTTAAGGAGACCCAGTACTTC. This gives the protein CASSQRTGKFKETQYF.